This T cell receptor (beta chain) is drawn from a study of T cell responses to AZD1222 COVID-19 vaccine. Libraries were prepared by immunoSEQ multiplex PCR; TCRdb keeps only in-frame clonotypes and omits some of them. This table holds about 130,000 clones, roughly 88% found once. Germline CDR1 MDHEN, CDR2 SYDVKM. Trimming removed 6 bases from V and 5 bases from J; junction bases left unmatched: 3. The CDR3 totals 12 residues. A remark on this clone: No antigen is known for it.

General study points: No day 14 peak samples; only post-peak repertoires were characterized.

The clonotype comes from an adult in good health. The V call is TRBV28, the J call TRBJ2-5, with 7 bases lining up with TRBD2. The sample here was peripheral blood, taken on day 0 of AZD1222 vaccination. The CDR3 spells CASRTSLETQYF. CDR3 coding DNA: TGTGCCAGCAGGACTAGCCTGGAGACCCAGTACTTC.